The 22 T cell receptor beta chains below come from one sample, sequenced in a study of human T cells and chemical hapten exposure. Sample time point: patch test 1, 2 weeks after DPC sensitization. Described treatment: therapeutic diphenylcyclopropenone sensitization with weekly scalp DPC. RNA extraction used unfractionated whole blood as the source of total RNA. TCRdb re-analysed the RACE reads in MiXCR, keeping a single row per CDR3 protein. The sample holds about 34,000 distinct CDR3 sequences, 5.5% to 7.5% seen once. The sequenced sample was whole blood, obtained in connection with sensitization to the hapten diphenylcyclopropenone (DPC). All receptors come from a woman between 25 and 40 years old with alopecia areata. Some clones in this sample may be carry-over from other donors' samples.

This clonotype was recorded only once. V and J are TRBV19 and TRBJ2-6, with D maybe TRBD1 (5 bases). This CDR3 has 17 amino acids. Germline-derived CDR1 and CDR2 are LNHDA and SQIVND (reference sequence). The V end lost 6 bases, the J end lost 0 bases, and 15 bases lay between the germline ends. This chain's CDR3 is CASSQDSPSSGANVLTF. The CDR3 region has the DNA TGTGCCAGTAGCCAAGACAGCCCGAGCTCTGGGGCCAACGTCCTGACTTTC.

At least ten counts were recorded for this clonotype. This chain joins TRBV5-1 and TRBJ2-7; a weak D match, TRBD2 (7 bases). The CDR3 contains 18 residues. The germline V and J ends were trimmed by 1 base and 3 bases, with 23 bases remaining between them. Germline V CDR1 and CDR2: SGHRS, YFSETQ. The CDR3 DNA follows: TGCGCCAGCAGCTTGAATTACGGAGGGGGGGCCCGGGGCTACGAGCAGTACTTC. The encoded protein is CASSLNYGGGARGYEQYF. The variable domain in full, with the rest retrieved from reference TRBV5-1 and TRBJ2-7, is KAGVTQTPRYLIKTRGQQVTLSCSPISGHRSVSWYQQTPGQGLQFLFEYFSETQRNKGNFPGRFSGRQFSNSRSEMNVSTLELGDSALYLCASSLNYGGGARGYEQYFGPGTRLTVT.

This clonotype came up many times. The chain uses TRBV12-3 or TRBV12-4 and TRBJ2-7; 10 bases line up with TRBD1. The CDR3 is 15 amino acids. Germline trimming cut 2 bases from V and 5 bases from J; bases unmatched to any gene: 6. The CDR3 nucleotides are TGTGCCAGCAGTTTAATAGGACAGGGGGTCAACGAGCAGTACTTC. It yields the protein CASSLIGQGVNEQYF.

This clonotype was observed many times. This CDR3 reads CASSATGAQTYEQYF. The CDR3 DNA reads TGTGCCAGCAGTGCCACAGGCGCCCAGACCTACGAGCAGTACTTC. This chain links TRBV28 with TRBJ2-7, with D tentatively TRBD1 (5 bases). Germline values: CDR1 MDHEN, CDR2 SYDVKM. The CDR3 length is 15 residues. The V end lost 5 bases, the J end lost 2 bases, and 16 bases lay between the germline ends.

This rearrangement joins TRBV7-2 to TRBJ2-6; no clear D gene. This CDR3 has 18 residues. Germline V gene lookup returns CDR1 SGHTA and CDR2 FQGNSA. V lost 5 bases and J lost 0, with 17 bases in between. The CDR3 sequence: CASSLRVSPLSGANVLTF. The DNA for the CDR3 is TGTGCCAGCAGCCTAAGGGTATCCCCTCTCTCTGGGGCCAACGTCCTGACTTTC.

This sequence joins TRBV28 and TRBJ2-7; TRBD1 might be the D (6 bases). The germline V gene has CDR1 MDHEN and CDR2 SYDVKM. The CDR3 extends over 12 amino acids. V gave up 5 bases and J gave up 6 bases, with 11 bases separating them. CDR3 nucleotide sequence: TGTGCCAGCAGTCAACAGGGACGCGAGCAGTACTTC. As protein: CASSQQGREQYF.

This clonotype was picked up a small number of times. This CDR3 reads CASNPLGDVVVTEAFF. The CDR3 DNA sequence: TGTGCCAGCAATCCCCTCGGGGATGTAGTGGTCACTGAAGCTTTCTTT. This sequence joins TRBV28 and TRBJ1-1, with D hard to call. V gave up 7 bases and J gave up 4 bases, with 22 bases separating them. Germline CDR1 and CDR2: MDHEN and SYDVKM. This CDR3 has 16 residues.

The chain combines TRBV5-6 with TRBJ2-2; D not resolved. CDR1 is SGHDT, CDR2 YYEEEE, per germline. The CDR3 loop spans 13 amino acids. V lost 5 bases and J lost 0, with 5 bases in between. CDR3: CASSRANTGELFF. CDR3 coding DNA: TGTGCCAGCAGTCGGGCGAACACCGGGGAGCTGTTTTTT.

This clonotype has ten or more counts. The junction departs from germline at one end; a sequencing error may be responsible. The chain carries TRBV7-7 and TRBJ1-1; no definite D call. The CDR3 is 13 residues long. CDR1 and CDR2 (germline): SSHAT, FNYEAQ (reference sequence). CDR3 protein: CASSSEMNTEAFF. The CDR3 bases are TGTGCTAGCAGCTCAGAAATGAACACTGAAGCTTTCTTT.

This clonotype turned up a few times. The chain has TRBV6-2 or TRBV6-3 and TRBJ1-1, with D unclear. Germline V CDR1 and CDR2: MNHEY, SVGEGT. The CDR3 is 14 residues long. The ends were cut back, 0 bases at V and 5 bases at J, with 10 bases in the middle. The CDR3 region is CASSYSRSGTEAFF. The DNA for the CDR3 is TGTGCCAGCAGTTACTCCAGATCGGGGACTGAAGCTTTCTTT.

This clonotype was observed a few times. The chain links TRBV7-9 to TRBJ2-3; D is unresolved. The germline V gene has CDR1 SEHNR and CDR2 FQNEAQ (reference sequence). The CDR3 runs 14 residues. Trimming removed 3 bases from V and 0 bases from J, with 7 bases in between. For the CDR3, the DNA is TGTGCCAGCAGCTTGACGAGTAGCACAGATACGCAGTATTTT. Amino acids: CASSLTSSTDTQYF.

This clonotype was observed many times. This chain joins TRBV27 and TRBJ2-7; 8 nucleotides align to TRBD2. Germline CDR1 and CDR2: MNHEY and SMNVEV (reference sequence). The CDR3 length is 14 residues. Losses at the gene ends were 2 bases for V and 2 bases for J; bases not matched to a gene: 2. As DNA, the CDR3 is TGTGCCAGCAGTTTACGGGGGGGTACCTACGAGCAGTACTTC. Translating gives CASSLRGGTYEQYF.

The chain recombines TRBV12-3 or TRBV12-4 with TRBJ1-6; TRBD1 aligns across 7 bases. V lost 3 bases and J lost 9; bases outside the gene matches: 26. The CDR3 is 21 amino acids. The CDR3 bases are TGTGCCAGCAGTTTGAGCGTAGGGGACAGAGCATTTTTTCCGCTGGGTTCACCCCTCCACTTT. Translation gives CASSLSVGDRAFFPLGSPLHF.

The chain couples TRBV19 to TRBJ1-6; 8 bases fit TRBD1. The trim removed 4 bases at V and 9 bases at J, leaving 8 bases unmatched. Looked up from germline, CDR1 is LNHDA and CDR2 is SQIVND (reference sequence). The CDR3 extends over 15 amino acids. In nucleotides, the CDR3 is TGTGCCAGTAGTAGTGGCGGACAGGGTCGTTCACCCCTCCACTTT. Encoded protein: CASSSGGQGRSPLHF.

This clonotype was counted between two and nine times. The chain employs TRBV30 and TRBJ2-7; 7 bases agree with TRBD1. Looked up from germline, CDR1 is GTSNPN and CDR2 is SVGIG (reference sequence). This CDR3 comprises 13 residues. Trimming at V came to 5 bases and at J to 1 base, leaving 5 bases not matched to a gene. The CDR3: CAWAQDRSYEQYF. The CDR3 region has the DNA TGTGCCTGGGCTCAGGACAGGTCCTACGAGCAGTACTTC.

V usage is TRBV28 and J usage is TRBJ1-3; a possible D gene is TRBD1 (5 bases). V dropped 5 bases and J dropped 4 bases, with 15 bases sitting between them. Germline values: CDR1 MDHEN, CDR2 SYDVKM. This CDR3 spans 15 amino acids. This CDR3 is CASSPPPGSGNTIYF. CDR3 DNA: TGTGCCAGCAGTCCCCCCCCAGGGAGCGGAAACACCATATATTTT.

This clonotype showed up many times. The chain joins TRBV29-1 to TRBJ2-3; 11 bases match TRBD1. The CDR3 consists of 13 residues. The ends lost 3 bases at V and 5 bases at J; junction bases unmatched: 1. Germline V gene lookup returns CDR1 SQVTM and CDR2 ANQGSEA. CDR3 region: CSVEGTGGDTQYF. The CDR3 DNA is TGCAGCGTTGAGGGGACAGGGGGAGATACGCAGTATTTT.

In its sample, this clonotype was seen many times. The chain joins TRBV12-3 or TRBV12-4 to TRBJ1-5, with no clear D. V was trimmed by 5 bases and J by 3 bases, leaving 8 bases between them. The CDR3 covers 13 residues. The CDR3, as DNA: TGTGCCAGCAGTCCGAGGGTCAATCAGCCCCAGCATTTT. Protein product: CASSPRVNQPQHF.

The table lists this clonotype with a few counts. The chain carries TRBV9 and TRBJ2-2, with D uncertain. CDR1 is SGDLS, CDR2 YYNGEE, per germline. Trimming stripped 5 bases from V and 4 bases from J, with 12 bases between. The CDR3 spans 14 residues. This CDR3 reads CASSRSDITGELFF. CDR3 coding DNA: TGTGCCAGCAGTCGATCTGACATCACCGGGGAGCTGTTTTTT.

This clonotype came up many times. The genes are TRBV7-2 and TRBJ1-6; 10 bases match TRBD1. Germline V gene data show CDR1 as SGHTA and CDR2 as FQGNSA. Unmatched junction bases numbered 2, after V lost 2 bases and J lost 1 base. This CDR3 is 17 amino acids long. CDR3 bases: TGTGCCAGCAGCTTAACGGACAGGGGGTCCTATAATTCACCCCTCCACTTT. It encodes CASSLTDRGSYNSPLHF.

Many counts were recorded for this clonotype. The chain uses TRBV11-2 and TRBJ1-3; D remains ambiguous. Trimming removed 2 bases from V and 0 bases from J, with 11 bases in between. The CDR3 contains 16 residues. Germline values: CDR1 SGHAT, CDR2 FQNNGV. CDR3 nucleotide sequence: TGTGCCAGCAGCTTAAACGGGCAGAACTCTGGAAACACCATATATTTT. This encodes CASSLNGQNSGNTIYF.

The chain links TRBV28 to TRBJ2-5; the match to TRBD1 covers 9 bases. Germline V lookup: CDR1 MDHEN, CDR2 SYDVKM. The CDR3 contains 15 residues. V lost 5 bases, J lost 4 bases, and 8 bases stayed unmatched. CDR3 in amino acids: CASSLGTGWGETQYF. Written as DNA, the CDR3 is TGTGCCAGCAGTCTTGGGACAGGGTGGGGAGAGACCCAGTACTTC.